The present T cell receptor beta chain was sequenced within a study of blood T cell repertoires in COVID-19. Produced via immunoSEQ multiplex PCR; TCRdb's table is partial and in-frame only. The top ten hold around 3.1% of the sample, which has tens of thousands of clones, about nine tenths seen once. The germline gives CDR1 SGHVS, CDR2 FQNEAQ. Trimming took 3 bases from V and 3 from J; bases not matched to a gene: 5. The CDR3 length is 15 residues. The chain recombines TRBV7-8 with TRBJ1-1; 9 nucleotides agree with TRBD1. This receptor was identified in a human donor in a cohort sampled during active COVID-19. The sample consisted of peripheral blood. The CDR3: CASSFTGGADTEAFF. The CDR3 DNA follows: TGTGCCAGCAGCTTTACAGGGGGCGCGGACACTGAAGCTTTCTTT.